The clone carrying this TCR beta chain was recorded a few times. Its antigen is not known. The CDR3 covers 15 residues. Per germline, CDR1 MNHNS and CDR2 SASEGT. J lost 5 bases, V lost 3 bases, and 4 bases had no gene match. This sample stems from a study of beta chain features in type 1 diabetes. Study overall: Patient and healthy donor groups were alike in age, gender and cell yields. Study-wide points: Moderate yet significant TCRB CDR3 shortening was seen in Type 1 diabetes patients in all four CD4+ subsets. Comparison showed that naive, central memory and Treg TCRB repertoires appeared more similar among patients than among healthy donors. cDNA-based sequencing might over-represent cells highly expressing TCR.

Since all of the isolated RNA was reverse transcribed, expressed TCRB transcripts were what got sequenced. Naive, central memory and regulatory T cell samples averaged about 3.57 million reads. Profiled with immunoSEQ multiplex PCR; TCRdb holds only in-frame clones, not every one. Of under 850,000 clones listed, around 15% were seen once; the top ten hold approximately 0.022%. Input material: naive CD4+ T cells from blood. This sequence was found in a man in his late teens or twenties with type 1 diabetes. The V and J genes are TRBV6-1 and TRBJ2-1; 10 bases align to TRBD2. The DNA for the CDR3 is TGTGCCAGCAGTGAGAGGACTAGCGGCAACAATGAGCAGTTCTTC. It encodes CASSERTSGNNEQFF.